This record looks at one TCR beta chain sequence and its context. The data are from a study of T cell responses to AZD1222 COVID-19 vaccine. Here immunoSEQ multiplex PCR was the method, and the copy in TCRdb shows in-frame clones only, minus some. The table has 100,000 to 150,000 clones, more than 75% seen once. Germline CDR1 reads SGHNT; CDR2 reads YENEEA. The V gene lost 2 bases and the J gene lost 1 base, with 12 bases spanning the gap. The CDR3 spans 17 residues. The specimen comprised peripheral blood, sampled on day 0 of AZD1222 vaccination. The gene calls are TRBV11-3 and TRBJ2-6; TRBD2 is a possible D gene (6 bases). The TCR originated in an adult in good health. CDR3 residues: CASSLMQGGSGANVLTF. CDR3 nucleotide sequence: TGTGCCAGCAGCTTAATGCAGGGAGGTTCTGGGGCCAACGTCCTGACTTTC.